This TCR beta chain was sequenced for a study of Ad26.COV2.S vaccination and SARS-CoV-2 variants. This clone was observed a handful of times. Treatment of the sample: about 20 received Ad26.COV2.S at low or high dose, single or two shots; about 5 received placebo; per-sample allocation not given. It was on day 63 after the first vaccine or placebo injection that samples were taken. Ad26.COV2.S expressed prefusion-stabilized spike from the original Wuhan strain. TCRdb's copy holds only in-frame clones and misses some; the assay was immunoSEQ multiplex PCR. The data contain a few hundred thousand clones, roughly 84% of them seen just once; the ten biggest clones take up roughly 3.6%. The clonotype was recovered from a person aged 18-60 years who received the Ad26.COV2.S COVID-19 vaccine or a placebo. The source material was peripheral blood, sampled in a trial of Ad26.COV2.S vaccine versus placebo.

The CDR3 reads CASSLGAGNTEAFF. In DNA form, the CDR3 reads TGTGCCAGCAGCTTGGGGGCCGGGAACACTGAAGCTTTCTTT. The genes are TRBV5-5 and TRBJ1-1; D uncertain. Trimming stripped 0 bases from V and 1 base from J, with 7 bases between. This CDR3 comprises 14 residues. Germline CDR1 reads SGHKS; CDR2 reads YYEKEE (reference sequence).